This T cell receptor beta chain was recovered during a study of cytomegalovirus exposure and HLA in healthy donors (dated by TCRdb to about 2017). In the study overall: According to a later analysis, one platform produced both the roughly 110 validation repertoires and the approximately 670 repertoires of the first cohort. The study aimed to test whether cataloging public T cell receptors could reveal signatures of past pathogen exposure. In addition to the first cohort of 650 to 750 subjects, a separate validation cohort of 120 different subjects was used. The study combined high-throughput TCR immunosequencing, statistical association of individual TCRs with disease status, and machine learning to predict cytomegalovirus infection status.

Concerning this clone itself: It has no known antigen specificity. Base qualities are not provided; no much larger clone lies one nucleotide away.

The donors belonged to the validation cohort of over a hundred subjects, which was separate from the roughly 670-subject first cohort. Broader findings and caveats from the paper: While some public TCRs were present in many individuals, most TCR sequences turned up only very rarely across donors. A later analysis lacked HLA typing for the validation cohort, so it scored co-occurrence in that cohort across all 110 or so repertoires. Subsequent analysis determined that TCRs grouped into clusters in the first cohort also showed a tendency toward co-occurrence across the roughly 110 validation repertoires, and approximately 94% of cluster scores exceeded 0. According to the authors, the approach could potentially be generalized to other disease states and immunological phenotypes. Three of the identified cytomegalovirus-associated TCR beta chains were confirmed in vitro to be specific for cytomegalovirus antigens. The study listed 164 TCR beta chains as associated with cytomegalovirus. The classifier was reported to diagnose cytomegalovirus status with high specificity and sensitivity in both the original cohort and the validation cohort.

Libraries were constructed by the immunoSEQ multiplex PCR assay. The source study handled its data this way. To diagnose cytomegalovirus status from the catalog of TCR beta chain sequences, a statistical classification framework was built. TCRdb took this table from immuneACCESS and kept in-frame rearrangements with V and J called. Such tables lack part of the clones; where checked against another copy, unresolved V genes explain under half of the gap, and the rest is unexplained. V, J and clone size are taken as reported in that table, and D and trimming were inferred from the DNA itself. This sample gives 150,000 to 200,000 clones in total; about 84% of them show up just once. More than 1.2% of the sample rests with the top ten. Its CDR3 holds 15 amino acids, cysteine through phenylalanine. The entry retains the CDR3 DNA only, 45 bases that are in frame from base 1. As encoded in the germline V gene (reference sequence), CDR1 is SGHNT while CDR2 is YYREEE. V drops 4 bases and J drops 5 bases, leaving 13 bases in between.

This receptor was taken from a woman in her late teens or twenties in good health and CMV-seronegative. Here the chain combines TRBV5-4 and TRBJ1-6, with an unclear D gene assignment. The specimen sequenced was PBMCs. The nucleotide sequence is given as TGTGCCAGCAGCCCGGGAGGGCAGAATAATTCACCCCTCCACTTT. Its coded protein is CASSPGGQNNSPLHF.